Presented here are 10 T cell receptor beta chains from one specimen sequenced in a study of cytomegalovirus exposure and HLA in healthy donors. Assay used: immunoSEQ multiplex PCR; TCRdb lists only in-frame clones, some missing. The sample lists tens of thousands of clones, just under 95% occurring once. Sequenced: PBMCs. These receptors originate from a man aged 18 to 30 in good health and CMV-seronegative.

The chain couples TRBV14 to TRBJ2-3; 9 bases are a match to TRBD2. In germline, CDR1 is SGHDN, CDR2 FVKESK. With V trimmed by 8 bases and J by 4 bases, 13 bases remained unmatched. There are 16 residues in the CDR3. The DNA for the CDR3 is TGTGCCAGCGGAGCTATAGCGGGAGAAACCCCAGATACGCAGTATTTT. Amino acid sequence: CASGAIAGETPDTQYF.

The chain combines TRBV19 with TRBJ1-5; TRBD1 is a possible D gene (6 bases). This CDR3 comprises 17 residues. V was trimmed by 2 bases and J by 2 bases, leaving 16 bases between them. CDR1 LNHDA and CDR2 SQIVND come from the germline V gene (reference sequence). This chain's CDR3 is CASSILTGRKGNQPQHF. In DNA form, the CDR3 reads TGTGCCAGTAGTATATTGACAGGACGAAAGGGCAATCAGCCCCAGCATTTT.

This clone was detected once. The chain combines TRBV10-1 with TRBJ2-2; tentatively, D is TRBD2 (5 bases). Germline values: CDR1 WNHNN, CDR2 SYGVQD (reference sequence). Trimming took 0 bases from V and 5 from J, leaving 13 bases between them. CDR3 length: 16 amino acids. The CDR3 nucleotides read TGCGCCAGCAGTGAGTCCCCACTTACTAGAACCGGGGAGCTGTTTTTT. Amino acids: CASSESPLTRTGELFF.

This rearrangement joins TRBV5-1 to TRBJ2-3; possible D gene TRBD2, 5 bases. The CDR3 has 15 amino acids. The germline gives CDR1 SGHRS, CDR2 YFSETQ. Deletions cut 0 bases from V and 2 bases from J, with 10 bases between. The CDR3 DNA reads as TGCGCCAGCAGCTTGGTTAGCGCCGACACAGATACGCAGTATTTT. It specifies CASSLVSADTDTQYF.

The sample holds a few counts of this clone. The V gene is TRBV6-4, the J gene TRBJ2-4, with 7 bases aligning to TRBD1. The V segment lost 0 bases and the J segment 8 bases; nucleotides outside the gene matches: 4. The germline V gene has CDR1 MRHNA and CDR2 SNTAGT. The CDR3 is 14 amino acids. In DNA form, the CDR3 reads TGTGCCAGCAGTGACTCACCGGGGACAGACATTCAGTACTTC. The encoded protein is CASSDSPGTDIQYF.

This chain uses TRBV11-1 with TRBJ1-1, with D perhaps TRBD1 (5 bases). Trimming shortened V by 4 bases and J by 2 bases, and 11 bases separated the two germline ends. Germline V gene lookup returns CDR1 SGHAT and CDR2 FQDESV (reference sequence). The CDR3 contains 14 residues. CDR3 protein: CASSSGTVNTEAFF. CDR3 nucleotides: TGTGCCAGCAGCTCTGGGACTGTCAACACTGAAGCTTTCTTT.

The genes are TRBV30 and TRBJ1-4, with 7 bases fitting TRBD1. The V gene end was trimmed by 6 bases and the J gene end by 3 bases; junction bases not matched to a gene: 10. Germline V gene data show CDR1 as GTSNPN and CDR2 as SVGIG (reference sequence). This CDR3 comprises 15 residues. The CDR3 DNA reads as TGTGCCTGCAATCAGGGGGATTTCGCTAATGAAAAACTGTTTTTT. Translated: CACNQGDFANEKLFF.

This clone was found once. The gene calls are TRBV2 and TRBJ1-5; D is unclear. CDR3 length equals 13 residues. Germline V CDR1 and CDR2: SNHLY, FYNNEI. Trimming stripped 3 bases from V and 1 base from J, with 4 bases between. CDR3 in amino acids: CASSDRSNQPQHF. The CDR3 DNA is TGTGCCAGCAGTGACAGGAGCAATCAGCCCCAGCATTTT. Based on the CDR3 plus reference TRBV2 and TRBJ1-5, the full variable domain is EPEVTQTPSHQVTQMGQEVILRCVPISNHLYFYWYRQILGQKVEFLVSFYNNEISEKSEIFDDQFSVERPDGSNFTLKIRSTKLEDSAMYFCASSDRSNQPQHFGDGTRLSIL.

V usage is TRBV7-9 and J usage is TRBJ2-1; perhaps TRBD2 as D (5 bases). The CDR3 is made up of 13 amino acids. V was shortened by 5 bases and J by 7 bases, with 12 bases between the two germline ends. Germline assignment: CDR1 SEHNR and CDR2 FQNEAQ (reference sequence). CDR3 residues: CASSLGLRNEQFF. Here the CDR3 DNA reads TGTGCCAGCAGCCTAGGACTGAGAAATGAGCAGTTCTTC.

The genes are TRBV7-7 and TRBJ2-7, with D uncertain. The V end was cut by 5 bases, the J end by 4 bases, with 12 bases between. This CDR3 comprises 13 residues. CDR1 is SSHAT, CDR2 FNYEAQ, per germline (reference sequence). This CDR3 reads CASSIGVGYEQYF. The DNA for the CDR3 is TGTGCCAGCAGCATAGGAGTCGGGTACGAGCAGTACTTC.